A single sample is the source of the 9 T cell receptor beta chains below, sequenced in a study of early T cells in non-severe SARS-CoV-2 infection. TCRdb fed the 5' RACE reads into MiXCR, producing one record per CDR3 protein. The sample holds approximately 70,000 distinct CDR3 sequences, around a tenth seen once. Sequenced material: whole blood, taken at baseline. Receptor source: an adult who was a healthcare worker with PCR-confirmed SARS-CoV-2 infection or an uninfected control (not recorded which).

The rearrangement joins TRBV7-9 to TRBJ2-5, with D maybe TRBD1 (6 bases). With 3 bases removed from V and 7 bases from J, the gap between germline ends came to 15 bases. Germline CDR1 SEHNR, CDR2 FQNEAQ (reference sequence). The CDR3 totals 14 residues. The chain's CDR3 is CASSFDYLGGTQYF. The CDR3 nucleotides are TGTGCCAGCAGCTTTGATTACCTAGGGGGGACCCAGTACTTC.

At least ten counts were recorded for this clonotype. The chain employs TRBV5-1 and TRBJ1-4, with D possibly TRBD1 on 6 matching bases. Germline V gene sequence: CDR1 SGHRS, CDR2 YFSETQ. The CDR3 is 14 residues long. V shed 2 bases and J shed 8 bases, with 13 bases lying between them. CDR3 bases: TGCGCCAGCAGCTTAGGGGGGCTGTACGAAAAACTGTTTTTT. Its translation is CASSLGGLYEKLFF.

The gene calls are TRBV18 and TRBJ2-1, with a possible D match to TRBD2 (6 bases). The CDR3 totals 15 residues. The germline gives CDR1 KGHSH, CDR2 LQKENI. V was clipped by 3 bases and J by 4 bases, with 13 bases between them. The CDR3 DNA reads TGTGCCAGCTCACCGGGACTTGGGTTTTACAATGAGCAGTTCTTC. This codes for CASSPGLGFYNEQFF.

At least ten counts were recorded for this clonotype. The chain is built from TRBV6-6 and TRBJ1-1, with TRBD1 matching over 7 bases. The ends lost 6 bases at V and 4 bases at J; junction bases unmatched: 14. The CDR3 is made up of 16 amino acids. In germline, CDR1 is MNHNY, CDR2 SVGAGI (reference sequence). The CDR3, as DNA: TGTGCCAGCAGCCCCCGTCGGGGGACAGAAGGCACTGAAGCTTTCTTT. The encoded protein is CASSPRRGTEGTEAFF.

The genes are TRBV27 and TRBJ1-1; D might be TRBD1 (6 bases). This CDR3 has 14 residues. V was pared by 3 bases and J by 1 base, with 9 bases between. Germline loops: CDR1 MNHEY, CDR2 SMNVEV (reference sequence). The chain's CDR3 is CASSLRGQNTEAFF. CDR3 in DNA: TGTGCCAGCAGTTTGCGGGGGCAGAACACTGAAGCTTTCTTT.

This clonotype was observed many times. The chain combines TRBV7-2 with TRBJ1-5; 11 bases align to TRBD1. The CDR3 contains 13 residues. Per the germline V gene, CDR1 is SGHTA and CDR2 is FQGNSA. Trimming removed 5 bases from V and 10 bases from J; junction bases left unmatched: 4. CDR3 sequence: CASSLDRGQPQHF. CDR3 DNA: TGTGCCAGCAGCCTGGACAGGGGGCAACCCCAGCATTTT.

CDR3 bases: TGTGCCAGCAGCTTAGCAGGAGCTCCCCTCCACTTT. Translated: CASSLAGAPLHF. The chain couples TRBV7-9 to TRBJ1-6; D is ambiguous. Germline lookup yields CDR1 SEHNR and CDR2 FQNEAQ (reference sequence). V was clipped by 0 bases and J by 13 bases, with 7 bases between them. The CDR3 totals 12 residues.

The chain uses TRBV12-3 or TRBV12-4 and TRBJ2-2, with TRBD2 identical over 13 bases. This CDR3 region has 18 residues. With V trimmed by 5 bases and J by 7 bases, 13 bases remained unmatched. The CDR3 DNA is TGTGCCAGCAGTCCCCACGTCGGACTAGCGGGGGTTCGCGGGGAGCTGTTTTTT. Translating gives CASSPHVGLAGVRGELFF.

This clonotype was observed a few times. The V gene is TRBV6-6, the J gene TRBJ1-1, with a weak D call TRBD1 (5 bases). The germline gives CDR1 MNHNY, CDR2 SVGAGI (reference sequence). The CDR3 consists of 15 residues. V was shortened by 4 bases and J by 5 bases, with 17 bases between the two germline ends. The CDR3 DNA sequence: TGTGCCAGCAGTTCCCGGTCCCAAAAGGGGACTGAAGCTTTCTTT. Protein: CASSSRSQKGTEAFF.